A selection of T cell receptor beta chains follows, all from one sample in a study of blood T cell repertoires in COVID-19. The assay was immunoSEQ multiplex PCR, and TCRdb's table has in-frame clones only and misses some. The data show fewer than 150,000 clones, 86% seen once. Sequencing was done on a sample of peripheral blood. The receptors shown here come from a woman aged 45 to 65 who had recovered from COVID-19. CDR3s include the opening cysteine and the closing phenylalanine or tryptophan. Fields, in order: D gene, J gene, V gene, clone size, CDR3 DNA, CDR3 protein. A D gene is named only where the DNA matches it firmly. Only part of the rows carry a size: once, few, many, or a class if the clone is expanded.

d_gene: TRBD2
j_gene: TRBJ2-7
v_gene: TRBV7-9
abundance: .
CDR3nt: TGTGCCAGCAGCTTAGGCGGGCTAGCGGTCGAGCAGTACTTC
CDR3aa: CASSLGGLAVEQYF

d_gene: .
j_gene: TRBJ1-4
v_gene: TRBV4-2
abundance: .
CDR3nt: TGTGCCAGCAGCCAATCGACTGGACTCGAAAAACTGTTTTTT
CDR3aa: CASSQSTGLEKLFF

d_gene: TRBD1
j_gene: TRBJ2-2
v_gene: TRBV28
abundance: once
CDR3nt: TGTGCCAGCAGAATAGGGGGCAGGAGCACCGGGGAGCTGTTTTTT
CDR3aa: CASRIGGRSTGELFF

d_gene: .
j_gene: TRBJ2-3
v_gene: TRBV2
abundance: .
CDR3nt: TGTGCCAGCAGTGTAGTACGAGATACGCAGTATTTT
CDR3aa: CASSVVRDTQYF

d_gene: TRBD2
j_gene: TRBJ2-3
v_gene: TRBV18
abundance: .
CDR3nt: TGTGCCAGCTCACCAAGAGTGTTCGGGACTACCAGCACAGATACGCAGTATTTT
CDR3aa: CASSPRVFGTTSTDTQYF

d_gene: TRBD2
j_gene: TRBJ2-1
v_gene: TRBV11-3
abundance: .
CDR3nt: TGTGCCAGCAGCCCAAGGGCCGGGGTTAGCGGGAGGTTTAGTGAGCAGTTCTTC
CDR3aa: CASSPRAGVSGRFSEQFF

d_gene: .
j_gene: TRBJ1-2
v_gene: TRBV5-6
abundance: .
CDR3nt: TGTGCCAGCAGCTTGTGGGGGGTATTGGGTTTCTATGGCTACACCTTC
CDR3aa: CASSLWGVLGFYGYTF

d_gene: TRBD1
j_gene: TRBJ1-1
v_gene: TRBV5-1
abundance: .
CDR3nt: TGCGCCAGCAGCCTGGGACAGGGGGGGATGAACACTGAAGCTTTCTTT
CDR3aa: CASSLGQGGMNTEAFF

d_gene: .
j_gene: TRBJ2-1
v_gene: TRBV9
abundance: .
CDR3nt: TGTGCCAGCAGCCCCCGTCAGGAAACCTATTACAATGAGCAGTTCTTC
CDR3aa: CASSPRQETYYNEQFF

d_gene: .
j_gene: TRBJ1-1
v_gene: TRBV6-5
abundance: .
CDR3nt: TGTGCCAGCAACTCAGGGGCCGTGAACACTGAAGCTTTCTTT
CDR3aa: CASNSGAVNTEAFF

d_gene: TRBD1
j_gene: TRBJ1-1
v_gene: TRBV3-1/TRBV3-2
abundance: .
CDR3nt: TGTGCCAGCAGCGCCCCAGGGGGAGAAGCTTTCTTT
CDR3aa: CASSAPGGEAFF

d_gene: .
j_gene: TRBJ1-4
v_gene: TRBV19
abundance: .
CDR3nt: TGTGCCAGTAGAAGATCAGGGGCAACTAATGAAAAACTGTTTTTT
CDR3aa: CASRRSGATNEKLFF

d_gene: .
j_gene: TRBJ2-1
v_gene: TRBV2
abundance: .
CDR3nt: TGTGCCAGCAGTGCAGGAGACAGGAGCTCCCAGTTCTTC
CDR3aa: CASSAGDRSSQFF

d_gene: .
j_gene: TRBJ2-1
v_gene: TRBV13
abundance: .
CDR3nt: TGTGCCAGCACCAGGGACACCTACAATGAGCAGTTCTTC
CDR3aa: CASTRDTYNEQFF

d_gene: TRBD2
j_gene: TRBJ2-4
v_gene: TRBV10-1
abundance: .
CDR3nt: TGCGCCAGCAGTGAGTCGACGGGGAGGGACATTCAGTACTTC
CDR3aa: CASSESTGRDIQYF

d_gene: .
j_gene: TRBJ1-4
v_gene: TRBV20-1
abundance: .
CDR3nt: TGCAGTGCTAGTCGGGGCAGGGGATATGCAACTAATGAAAAACTGTTTTTT
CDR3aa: CSASRGRGYATNEKLFF

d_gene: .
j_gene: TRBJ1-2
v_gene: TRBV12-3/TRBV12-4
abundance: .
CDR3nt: TGTGCCAGCAGTTCGGACAAGAACTATGGCTACACCTTC
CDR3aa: CASSSDKNYGYTF

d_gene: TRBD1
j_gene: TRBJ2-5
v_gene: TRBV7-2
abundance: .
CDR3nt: TGTGCCAGCAGCTTATTCACAGGGGAGCAAGAGACCCAGTACTTC
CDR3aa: CASSLFTGEQETQYF

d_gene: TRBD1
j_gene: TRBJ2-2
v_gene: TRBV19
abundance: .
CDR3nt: TGTGCCAGTAGTAGCCCCCGGACAGGGCGTTACACCGGGGAGCTGTTTTTT
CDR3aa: CASSSPRTGRYTGELFF

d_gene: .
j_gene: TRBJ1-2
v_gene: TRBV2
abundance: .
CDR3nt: TGTGCCAGCAGGCGGGACGGAGACTATGGCTACACCTTC
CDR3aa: CASRRDGDYGYTF

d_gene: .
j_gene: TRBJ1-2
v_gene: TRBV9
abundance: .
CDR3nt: TGTGCCAGCAGAGCCCCCTCCTATGGCTACACCTTC
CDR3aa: CASRAPSYGYTF

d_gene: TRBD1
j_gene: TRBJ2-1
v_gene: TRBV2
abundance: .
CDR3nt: TGTGCCAGCAGGGACAGGGGCGACCCCCGGGATGAGCAGTTCTTC
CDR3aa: CASRDRGDPRDEQFF

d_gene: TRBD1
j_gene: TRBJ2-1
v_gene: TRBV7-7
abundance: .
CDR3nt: TGTGCCAGCAGCCCGGGACAGCCTACCTACAATGAGCAGTTCTTC
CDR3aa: CASSPGQPTYNEQFF

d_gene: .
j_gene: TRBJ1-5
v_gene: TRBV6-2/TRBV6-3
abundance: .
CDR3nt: TGTGCCAGCAGCCCTATCTCACGACAGACCTACTATAGCAATCAGCCCCAGCATTTT
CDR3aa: CASSPISRQTYYSNQPQHF

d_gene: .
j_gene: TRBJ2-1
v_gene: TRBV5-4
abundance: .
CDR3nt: TGTGCCAGCAGCTTGGGAGGCCGGGAGCAGTTCTTC
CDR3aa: CASSLGGREQFF

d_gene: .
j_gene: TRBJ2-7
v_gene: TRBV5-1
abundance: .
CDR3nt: TGCGCCAGCAGTAGCGGCCCCTCCTACGAGCAGTACTTC
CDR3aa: CASSSGPSYEQYF

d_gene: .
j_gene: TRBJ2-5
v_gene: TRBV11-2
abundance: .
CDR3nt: TGTGCCAGCAGCTTAGATACTCAAGAGACCCAGTACTTC
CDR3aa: CASSLDTQETQYF

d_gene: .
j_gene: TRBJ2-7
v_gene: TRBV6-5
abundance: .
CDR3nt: TGTGCCAGCAGTGACTCGGTTCGGACTACCGGGGACTTC
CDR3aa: CASSDSVRTTGDF